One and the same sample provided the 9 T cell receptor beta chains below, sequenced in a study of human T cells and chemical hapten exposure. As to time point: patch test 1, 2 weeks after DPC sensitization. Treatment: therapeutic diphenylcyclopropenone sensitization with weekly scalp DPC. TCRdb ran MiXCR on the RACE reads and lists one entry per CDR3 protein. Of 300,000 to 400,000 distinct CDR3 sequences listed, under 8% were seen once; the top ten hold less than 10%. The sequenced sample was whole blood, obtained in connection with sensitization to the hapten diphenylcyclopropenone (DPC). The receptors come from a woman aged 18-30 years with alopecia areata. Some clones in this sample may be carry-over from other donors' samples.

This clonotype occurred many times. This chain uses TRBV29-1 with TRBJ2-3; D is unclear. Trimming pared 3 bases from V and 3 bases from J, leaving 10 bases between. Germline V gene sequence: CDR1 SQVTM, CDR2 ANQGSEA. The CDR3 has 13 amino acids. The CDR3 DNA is TGCAGCGTTGAGTCGCTGCTTACAGATACGCAGTATTTT. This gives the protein CSVESLLTDTQYF.

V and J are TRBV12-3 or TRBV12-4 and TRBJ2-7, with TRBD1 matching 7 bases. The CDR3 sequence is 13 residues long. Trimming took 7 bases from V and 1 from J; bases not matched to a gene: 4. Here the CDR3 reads CASKPTGSYEQYF. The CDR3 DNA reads TGTGCCAGCAAACCGACAGGGTCCTACGAGCAGTACTTC.

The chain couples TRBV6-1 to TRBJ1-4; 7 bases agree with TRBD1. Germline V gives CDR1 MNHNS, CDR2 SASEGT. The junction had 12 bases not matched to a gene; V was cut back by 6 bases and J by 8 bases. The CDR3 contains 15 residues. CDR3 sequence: CASRGPGTVGEKLFF. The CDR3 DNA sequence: TGTGCCAGCAGGGGGCCCGGGACAGTTGGAGAAAAACTGTTTTTT.

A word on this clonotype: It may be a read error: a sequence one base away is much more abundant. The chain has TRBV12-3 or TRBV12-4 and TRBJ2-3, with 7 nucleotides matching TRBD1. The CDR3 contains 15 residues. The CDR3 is CASSLGTASTDTEYF. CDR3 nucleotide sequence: TGTGCCAGCAGTCTCGGGACAGCCAGCACAGATACGGAGTATTTT.

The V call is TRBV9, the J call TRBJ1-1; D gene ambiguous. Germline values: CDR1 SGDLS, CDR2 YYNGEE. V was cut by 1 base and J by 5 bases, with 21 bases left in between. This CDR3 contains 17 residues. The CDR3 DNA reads TGTGCCAGCAGCGTAAGCTTGGCGGGAGAGGGAGGGACTGAAGCTTTCTTT. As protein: CASSVSLAGEGGTEAFF.

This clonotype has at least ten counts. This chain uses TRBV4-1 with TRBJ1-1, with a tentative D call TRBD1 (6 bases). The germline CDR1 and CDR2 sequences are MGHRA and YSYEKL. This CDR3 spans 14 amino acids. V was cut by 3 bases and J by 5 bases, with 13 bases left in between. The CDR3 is CASSHNVRGTEAFF. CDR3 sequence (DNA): TGCGCCAGCAGCCACAATGTCAGGGGTACTGAAGCTTTCTTT.

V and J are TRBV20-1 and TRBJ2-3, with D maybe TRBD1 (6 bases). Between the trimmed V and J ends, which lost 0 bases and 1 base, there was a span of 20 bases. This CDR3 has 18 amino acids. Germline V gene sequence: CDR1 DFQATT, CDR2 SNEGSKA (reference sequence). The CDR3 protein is CSARDVPFRGLGTDTQYF. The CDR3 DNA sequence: TGCAGTGCTAGAGATGTCCCCTTCAGGGGTCTGGGCACAGATACGCAGTATTTT.

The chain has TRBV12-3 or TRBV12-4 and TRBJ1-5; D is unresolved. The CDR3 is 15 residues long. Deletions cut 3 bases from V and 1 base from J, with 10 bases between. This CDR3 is CASSFSGLSNQPQHF. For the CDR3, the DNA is TGTGCCAGCAGTTTCTCAGGACTGAGCAATCAGCCCCAGCATTTT.

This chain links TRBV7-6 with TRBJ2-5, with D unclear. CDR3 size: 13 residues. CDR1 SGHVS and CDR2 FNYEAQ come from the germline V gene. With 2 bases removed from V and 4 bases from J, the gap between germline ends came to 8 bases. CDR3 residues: CASSLIWRETQYF. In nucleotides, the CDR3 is TGTGCCAGCAGCTTAATATGGAGAGAGACCCAGTACTTC.